This T cell receptor beta chain was identified during a study of regulatory T cells in long-lasting Graves disease (TCRdb year 2021). As for the study more broadly: Patients with newly diagnosed Graves' disease had been on antithyroid drugs for under 3 months. TCR sequencing covered some 13 persistent and approximately 20 newly diagnosed Graves' disease patients, some 35 samples in total. Patients with persistent Graves' disease were compared with patients with newly diagnosed Graves' disease using TCR sequencing and RNA sequencing of peripheral blood. The study was conducted in China and was registered as a clinical trial.

Of note for this clonotype: The antigen it binds to is not known. This may be a read error, as it is one base from a much larger clone.

Interpreted using the paper, the time point label stands for: newly diagnosed GD, antithyroid drugs for less than 3 months. RNA was extracted from PBMCs in TRIzol for both TCR sequencing and RNA sequencing. The diagnosis of Graves' disease was made according to American Thyroid Association guidelines. Patients were recruited from an endocrinology department in Xi'an, China. Each patient gave approximately 8.8 milliliters of peripheral blood, collected in an EDTA anticoagulant tube. Ficoll Paque Plus density gradient separation was used to isolate PBMCs, and no further T cell sorting was performed. RNA quality was checked with an Agilent 2100 Bioanalyzer and agarose gel, and concentration with a NanoDrop 2000. What the authors observed across the whole study: Lower TCR Shannon entropy and fewer highly expanded clones were observed in persistent Graves' disease patients than in newly diagnosed patients, which suggested clonal expansion. Only the TCR beta chain was sequenced and analyzed. Peripheral blood alone was examined, since thyroid tissue, which constituted the primary lesion, could not be accessed. The authors acknowledged the small sample size as a limitation that may reduce accuracy. A larger number of public clonotypes was shared among persistent patients (under 3,000) than among newly diagnosed patients (approximately 1,000).

Receptor libraries were prepared by multiplex PCR. For sequencing, an Illumina HiSeq 4000 was employed. To build TCR beta libraries, CDR3 regions were amplified by Arm-PCR using iRepertoire HTBI primers. PCR products were gel purified before sequencing. Regarding the original processing steps: Gene usage analysis of CDR3 amino acid clonotypes relied on the approximately 60 TRBV and over 13 TRBJ segments identified across samples. COPE and FqMerger were used to merge filtered high-quality paired reads into contigs. BLAST was used to align contigs to IMGT TRBV, TRBD and TRBJ reference genes, and CDR3 was defined according to IMGT. Any clonotype with a frequency above 0.1% was counted as a highly expanded clone. Repertoire diversity was measured by Shannon entropy, and V-J evenness by the Gini coefficient. Clonotypes shared by more than one individual were considered public. Starting from the raw public reads, TCRdb applied fastp trimming at Q25, assembled clones with MiXCR and retained in-frame beta chains. Rows are combined by CDR3 protein, so each entry shows the most common genes and DNA. What appears here as the V and J calls and clone size reflects TCRdb's work, not the paper's. Counted in this sample were about 610,000 distinct CDR3 sequences; 15% to 20% of them appeared once. About 11% of the sample comes from the top ten.

The same sample was also used in a study of T cells in Graves' hyperthyroidism and ophthalmopathy. The second study reports: Graves' hyperthyroidism was defined as stable when no progression to ophthalmopathy occurred over 18 months of follow-up. Hyperthyroidism patients were newly diagnosed, had a disease duration of under 2 months, and were aged 18 to 65 years. The study excluded patients with uncontrolled infections, other autoimmune diseases, pregnancy or lactation. Diagnoses were established on the basis of clinical symptoms, serum thyroxine and TRAb, thyroid ultrasound, and orbital computed tomography. For the first round of RT-PCR on the TCR CDR3, the HTBI primer set was used together with the Qiagen OneStep RT-PCR kit. Most expanded thyroid clonotypes (frequency above 0.001) were also detected in blood, suggesting blood repertoires may reflect thyroid immune responses. A model built on a 13 V-J signature distinguished ophthalmopathy from stable hyperthyroidism, reaching around 88% sensitivity and about 81% specificity in cross-validation and 80%/75% in testing. In validation, the model predicted progression to ophthalmopathy a median of about 6 months before onset, with about 70% sensitivity and more than 72% specificity. To identify TCR V-J signatures that set the groups apart, the researchers used a discovery cohort of approximately 98 patients, made up of under 50 with Graves' ophthalmopathy and 57 with stable Graves' hyperthyroidism. An independent validation cohort of 18 to 20 hyperthyroidism patients and 15 or so patients who later progressed to ophthalmopathy tested prospective prediction of ophthalmopathy. The 100 or so discovery patients were randomly split 7:3 into training and test sets. The study also compared thyroid tissue and blood T-cell repertoires from several Graves' hyperthyroidism patients. Following sampling, methimazole starting at 30 mg daily was given to hyperthyroidism patients, and high-dose intravenous methylprednisolone was given to ophthalmopathy patients. Libraries were constructed in a second round of multiplex PCR, after which size selection and purification were carried out. Sequencing of the libraries was done on an Illumina HiSeq2000 using paired-end 100 bp reads. Raw data were processed with SOAPnuke, discarding reads with adapters, uncalled bases, mean Phred below 15, or no exact constant-primer or identifier match. High-quality paired reads were merged using COPE v1.2.5, and each unique nucleotide sequence was defined as a clonotype. Clonotypes were aligned to IMGT TRBV, TRBD and TRBJ reference segments using MiTCR v1.1. The analysis included only V-J combinations with a frequency above 0.0001, which together covered roughly 99% of the repertoires. The TCS score was defined as the ratio of F50 (clonal expansion) to E x V (chaos), calculated using BLOSUM62-based TCRdist between CDR3 peptides within each V-J. Welch's t-statistics and random forest reduced fewer than 550 V-J features to about 13, which were used in a naive Bayes classifier (R e1071). Sample size was not statistically predetermined, and investigators were not blinded to group allocation. TCR Vbeta CDR3 sequencing of 120 to 150 peripheral blood samples (more than 40 ophthalmopathy, under 80 hyperthyroidism and approximately 17 progressor patients) is reported in the paper.

Sequencing used peripheral blood mononuclear cells (PBMCs), obtained at new diagnosis, from a patient treated with antithyroid drugs. The clonotype comes from a man between 18 and 35 years old with Graves disease. Donor details come from another sample of the same person, matched by shared clones.

The CDR3 corresponds to CASSVGEGNTEAFF. Here is the DNA: TGTGCCAGCAGCGTAGGGGAGGGGAACACTGAAGCTTTCTTT. The chain employs TRBV9 and TRBJ1-1, with an unclear D gene assignment. The CDR3 runs 14 residues from the cysteine to the phenylalanine. CDR3 DNA is the only sequence kept; it has 42 bases, read in frame from the first base. CDR1 is given as SGDLS and CDR2 as YYNGEE, both from the germline V gene. V was cut back by 0 bases and J by 1 base, leaving a gap of 7 bases between them.